One sample yielded the 3 T cell receptor beta chains listed below, sequenced in a study of blood T cell repertoires in COVID-19. The method was immunoSEQ multiplex PCR; TCRdb's version includes in-frame clones alone and lacks a portion of them. The repertoire includes fewer than 250,000 clones, 85% of them detected once, and 5% to 8% sits in the top ten. The specimen was peripheral blood. These receptors all come from an older woman with active or convalescent COVID-19.

V usage is TRBV5-1 and J usage is TRBJ2-7; 7 positions agree with TRBD2. Germline CDR1 reads SGHRS; CDR2 reads YFSETQ. J gave up 3 bases and V 4 bases, and 10 bases lay outside the gene matches. The CDR3 contains 15 residues. The CDR3 is CASSLMAGVGYEQYF. CDR3 DNA sequence: TGCGCCAGCAGCCTGATGGCGGGAGTGGGCTACGAGCAGTACTTC.

The chain links TRBV11-3 to TRBJ1-3; no clear D gene. This CDR3 spans 16 amino acids. Germline loops: CDR1 SGHNT, CDR2 YENEEA. V shed 1 base and J shed 0 bases, with 10 bases lying between them. The CDR3 here is CASSLGPGNSGNTIYF. As DNA, the CDR3 is TGTGCCAGCAGCTTAGGTCCCGGGAACTCTGGAAACACCATATATTTT.

The chain's CDR3 is CASRNRGGNQPQHF. The CDR3 bases are TGTGCCAGTAGAAACAGGGGAGGCAATCAGCCCCAGCATTTT. The chain employs TRBV19 and TRBJ1-5, with 7 bases aligning to TRBD1. CDR3 length equals 14 residues. V lost 6 bases and J lost 2; bases outside the gene matches: 4. CDR1 is LNHDA, CDR2 SQIVND, per germline (reference sequence).